This section outlines one T cell receptor beta chain sequence together with its context. Its antigen remains unknown. These data are taken from a study of blood T cells in healthy people across ages. Study-level points and caveats: TCR beta diversity per million T cells fell roughly linearly with age. CMV status of donors was unknown, possibly confounding expanded clonotype changes.

Alongside a J-beta primer mix, a sample-barcoded 5' primer served in a second PCR lasting about 6 to 12 cycles. Each cDNA was tagged by a template-switch adaptor containing 12 random nucleotides. MiXCR was run by TCRdb on the 5' RACE reads, yielding one entry per CDR3 protein. The profile covers around 690,000 distinct CDR3 sequences, with roughly 53% appearing a single time and around 37% taken by the ten largest. The donors, healthy Caucasians from Russia, were aged roughly 6 to 90. V shed 6 bases, J shed 5 bases, and the junction held 5 bases outside the gene matches. Per germline, CDR1 MNHEY and CDR2 SVGAGI. The CDR3 is 14 amino acids.

This sequence was found in a man aged 60 to 69 in good health. The rearrangement uses TRBV6-5 and TRBJ2-5, with TRBD2 matching 11 bases. Input material: blood. The DNA of the CDR3 is TGTGCCAGCAGAAAACTAGCGGGGGAGGAGACCCAGTACTTC. Translating gives CASRKLAGEETQYF.